This T cell receptor (beta chain) was profiled in a study of CXCR3-negative and CXCR3-positive naive CD8 T cells. CDR3 size: 13 residues. Libraries of TRB cDNA were made by 5' RACE and carried UMIs. TCRdb reprocessed the 5' RACE reads, with one entry per CDR3 protein and no DNA. Reported are 130,000 or so distinct CDR3 sequences; the ten largest clones contain nearly 0.5%. The chain links TRBV12-3 or TRBV12-4 to TRBJ2-1; with no DNA, the TCRdb D assignment of TRBD1 cannot be verified. The source of this sequence is a human donor in good health. Some clones in this sample may be carry-over from other donors' samples. Sequencing was carried out using naive CXCR3- CD8+ T cells from blood. The subset: CD45RO-CCR7+CD27+CD95- naive CD8+ T cells lacking CXCR3 (TNR3-). This chain's CDR3 is CASSPTYDPAQFF.